The present entry profiles one T cell receptor beta chain with its context. No antigen is known for it. The record originates from a study of blood T cells in healthy people across ages. Study conclusions and caveats: A strong correlation was found between TCR beta diversity and the percentage of naive T cells.

Germline values: CDR1 DFQATT, CDR2 SNEGSKA (reference sequence). The CDR3 consists of 15 residues. The junction had 7 bases not matched to a gene; V was cut back by 0 bases and J by 4 bases. For every donor, a draw yielded 8.5 to 10 milliliters of peripheral blood. A second PCR of roughly 7 to 11 cycles used a sample-barcoded 5' primer and a J-beta primer mix. MiXCR, applied by TCRdb to the 5' RACE reads, yields one record per CDR3 protein. The data hold about 730,000 distinct CDR3 sequences, with about 42% observed a single time. The specimen was blood. The sequence was obtained from a woman in her sixties or seventies in good health. This chain links TRBV20-1 with TRBJ2-3; 7 nucleotides match TRBD1. The CDR3 spells CSARDHDRVADTQYF. The CDR3 DNA sequence: TGCAGTGCTAGAGATCATGACAGGGTGGCAGATACGCAGTATTTT.